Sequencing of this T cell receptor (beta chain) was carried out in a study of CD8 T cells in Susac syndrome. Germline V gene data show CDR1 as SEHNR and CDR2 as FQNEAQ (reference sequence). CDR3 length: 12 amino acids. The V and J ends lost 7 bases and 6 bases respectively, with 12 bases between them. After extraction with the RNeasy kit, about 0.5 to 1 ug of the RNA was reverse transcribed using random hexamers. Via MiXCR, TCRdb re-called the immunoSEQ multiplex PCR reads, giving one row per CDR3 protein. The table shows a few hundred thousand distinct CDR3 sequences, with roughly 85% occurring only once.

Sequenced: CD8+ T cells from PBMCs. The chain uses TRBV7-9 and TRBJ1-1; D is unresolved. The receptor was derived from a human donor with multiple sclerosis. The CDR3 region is CASTSLLPEAFF. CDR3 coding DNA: TGTGCCAGCACCAGCTTATTACCTGAAGCTTTCTTT.